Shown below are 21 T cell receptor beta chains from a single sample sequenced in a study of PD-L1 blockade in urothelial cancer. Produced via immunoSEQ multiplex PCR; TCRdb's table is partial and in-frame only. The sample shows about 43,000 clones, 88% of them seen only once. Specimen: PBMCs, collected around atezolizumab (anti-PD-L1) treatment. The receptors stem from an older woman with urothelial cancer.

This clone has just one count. This CDR3 is CASSDHRGEGYTF. CDR3 sequence (DNA): TGCGCCAGCAGTGATCACAGGGGCGAGGGCTACACCTTC. This chain uses TRBV10-2 with TRBJ1-2; TRBD1 agrees at 7 bases. The J segment lost 8 bases and the V segment lost 3 bases, leaving 6 bases of the junction unmatched. The CDR3 runs to 13 residues. Germline V CDR1 and CDR2: WSHSY, SAAADI.

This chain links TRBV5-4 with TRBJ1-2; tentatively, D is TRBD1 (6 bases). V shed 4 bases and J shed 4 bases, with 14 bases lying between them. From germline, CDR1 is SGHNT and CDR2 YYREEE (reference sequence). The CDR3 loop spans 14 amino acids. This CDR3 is CASSRDTDPYGYTF. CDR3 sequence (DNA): TGTGCCAGCAGCAGGGACACGGACCCCTATGGCTACACCTTC.

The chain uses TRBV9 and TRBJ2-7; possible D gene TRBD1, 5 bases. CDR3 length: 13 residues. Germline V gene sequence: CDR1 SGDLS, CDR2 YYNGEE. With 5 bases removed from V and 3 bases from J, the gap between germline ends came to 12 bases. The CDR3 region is CASSRQSFYEQYF. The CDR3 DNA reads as TGTGCCAGCAGTCGACAGTCTTTCTACGAGCAGTACTTC. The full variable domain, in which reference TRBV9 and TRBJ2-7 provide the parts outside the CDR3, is DSGVTQTPKHLITATGQRVTLRCSPRSGDLSVYWYQQSLDQGLQFLIQYYNGEERAKGNILERFSAQQFPDLHSELNLSSLELGDSALYFCASSRQSFYEQYFGPGTRLTVT.

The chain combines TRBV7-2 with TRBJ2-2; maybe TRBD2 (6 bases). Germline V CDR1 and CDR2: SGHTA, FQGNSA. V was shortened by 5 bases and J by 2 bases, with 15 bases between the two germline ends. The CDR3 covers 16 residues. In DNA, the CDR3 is TGTGCCAGCAGCCGCGGGACCCGACACAACACCGGGGAGCTGTTTTTT. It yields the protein CASSRGTRHNTGELFF.

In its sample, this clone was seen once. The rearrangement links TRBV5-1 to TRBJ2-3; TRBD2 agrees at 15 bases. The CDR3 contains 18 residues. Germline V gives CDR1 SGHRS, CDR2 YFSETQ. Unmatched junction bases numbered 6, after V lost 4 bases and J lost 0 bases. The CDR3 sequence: CASSLGLAGGISTDTQYF. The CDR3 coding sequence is TGCGCCAGCAGCCTCGGACTAGCGGGGGGGATTAGCACAGATACGCAGTATTTT.

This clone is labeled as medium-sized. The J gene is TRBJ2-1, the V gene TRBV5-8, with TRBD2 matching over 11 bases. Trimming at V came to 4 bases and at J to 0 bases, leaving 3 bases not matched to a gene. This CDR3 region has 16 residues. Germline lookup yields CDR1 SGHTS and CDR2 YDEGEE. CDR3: CASSGLAGGSYNEQFF. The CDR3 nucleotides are TGTGCCAGCAGCGGTCTAGCGGGAGGCTCCTACAATGAGCAGTTCTTC.

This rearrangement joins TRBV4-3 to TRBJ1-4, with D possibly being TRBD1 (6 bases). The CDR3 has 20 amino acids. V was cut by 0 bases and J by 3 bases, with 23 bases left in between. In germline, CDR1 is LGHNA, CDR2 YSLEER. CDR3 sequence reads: CASSQDQVGAGEGANEKLFF. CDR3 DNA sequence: TGCGCCAGCAGCCAAGATCAGGTTGGGGCAGGGGAGGGTGCTAATGAAAAACTGTTTTTT.

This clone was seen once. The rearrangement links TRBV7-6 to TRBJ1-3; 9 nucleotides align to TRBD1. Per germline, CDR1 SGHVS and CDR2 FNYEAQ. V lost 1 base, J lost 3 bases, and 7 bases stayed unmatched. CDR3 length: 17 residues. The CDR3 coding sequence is TGTGCCAGCAGCTTAGTAGCCGGACAGGGGAGTGGAAACACCATATATTTT. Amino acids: CASSLVAGQGSGNTIYF.

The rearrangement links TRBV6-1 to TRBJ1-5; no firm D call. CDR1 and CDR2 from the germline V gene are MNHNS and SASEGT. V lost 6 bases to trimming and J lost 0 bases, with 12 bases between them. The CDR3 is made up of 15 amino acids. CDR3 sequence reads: CASSATKFSNQPQHF. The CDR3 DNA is TGTGCCAGCAGCGCGACAAAATTTAGCAATCAGCCCCAGCATTTT.

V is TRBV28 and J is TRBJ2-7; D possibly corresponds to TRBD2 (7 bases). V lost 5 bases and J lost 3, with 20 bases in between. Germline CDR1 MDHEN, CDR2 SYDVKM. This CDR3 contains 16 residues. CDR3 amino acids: CASSPALGGLSYEQYF. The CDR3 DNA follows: TGTGCCAGCAGTCCAGCCCTCGGGGGGCTGAGCTACGAGCAGTACTTC.

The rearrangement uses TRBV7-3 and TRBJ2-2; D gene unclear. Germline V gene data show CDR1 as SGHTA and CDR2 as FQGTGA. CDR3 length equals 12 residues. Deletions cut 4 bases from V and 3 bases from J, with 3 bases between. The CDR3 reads CASSSYTGELFF. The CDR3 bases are TGTGCCAGCAGCTCCTACACCGGGGAGCTGTTTTTT.

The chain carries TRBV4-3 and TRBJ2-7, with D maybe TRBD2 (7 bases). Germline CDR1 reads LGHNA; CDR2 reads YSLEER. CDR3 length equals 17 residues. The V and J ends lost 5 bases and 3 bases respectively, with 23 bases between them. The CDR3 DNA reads TGCGCCAGCAGCGGGCTGGGGAGGGGGACCGCCATCTACGAGCAGTACTTC. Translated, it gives CASSGLGRGTAIYEQYF.

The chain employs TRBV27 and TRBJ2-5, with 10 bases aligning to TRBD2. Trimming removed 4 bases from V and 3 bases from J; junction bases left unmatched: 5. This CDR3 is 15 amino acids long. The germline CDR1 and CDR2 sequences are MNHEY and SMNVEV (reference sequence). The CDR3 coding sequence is TGTGCCAGCAGTTCTATTAGCGGGGGGAAAGAGACCCAGTACTTC. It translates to CASSSISGGKETQYF.

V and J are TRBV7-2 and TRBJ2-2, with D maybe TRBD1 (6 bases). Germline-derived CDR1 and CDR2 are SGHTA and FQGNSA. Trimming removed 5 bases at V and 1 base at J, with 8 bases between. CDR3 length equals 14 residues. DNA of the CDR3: TGTGCCAGCAGCCAACAGGGGAACACCGGGGAGCTGTTTTTT. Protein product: CASSQQGNTGELFF.

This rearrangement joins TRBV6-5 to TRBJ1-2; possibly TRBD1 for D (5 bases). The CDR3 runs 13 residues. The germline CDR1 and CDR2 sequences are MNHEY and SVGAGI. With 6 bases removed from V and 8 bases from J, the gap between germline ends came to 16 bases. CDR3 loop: CASRFDSYRGYTF. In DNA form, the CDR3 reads TGTGCCAGCAGATTCGACAGCTATCGAGGCTACACCTTC.

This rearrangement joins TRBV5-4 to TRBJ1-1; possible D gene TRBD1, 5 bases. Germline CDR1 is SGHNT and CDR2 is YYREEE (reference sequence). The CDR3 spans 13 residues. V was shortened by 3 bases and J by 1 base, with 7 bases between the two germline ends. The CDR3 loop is CASSYDRNTEAFF. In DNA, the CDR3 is TGTGCCAGCAGCTATGACAGGAACACTGAAGCTTTCTTT.

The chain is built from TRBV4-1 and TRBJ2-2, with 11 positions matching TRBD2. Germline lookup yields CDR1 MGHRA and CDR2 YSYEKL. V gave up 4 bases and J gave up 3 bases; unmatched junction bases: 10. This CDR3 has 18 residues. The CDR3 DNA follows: TGCGCCAGCAGCCCATCTTTAGCGGGAGGGCCGTACACCGGGGAGCTGTTTTTT. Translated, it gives CASSPSLAGGPYTGELFF.

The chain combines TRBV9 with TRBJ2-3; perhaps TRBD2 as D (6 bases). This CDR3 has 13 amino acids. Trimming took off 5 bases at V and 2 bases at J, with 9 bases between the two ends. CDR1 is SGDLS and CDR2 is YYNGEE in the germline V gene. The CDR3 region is CASRRDATDTQYF. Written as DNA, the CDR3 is TGTGCCAGCAGGCGGGACGCCACAGATACGCAGTATTTT.

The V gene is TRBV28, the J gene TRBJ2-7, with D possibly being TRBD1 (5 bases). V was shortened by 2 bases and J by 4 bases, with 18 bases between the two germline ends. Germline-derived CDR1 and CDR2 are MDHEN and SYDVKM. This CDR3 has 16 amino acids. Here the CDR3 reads CASSLPLEQESYEQYF. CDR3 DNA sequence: TGTGCCAGCAGTTTACCTCTGGAACAGGAGTCTTACGAGCAGTACTTC.

CDR3: CASSERRREGSSNQPQHF. CDR3 DNA sequence: TGTGCCAGCAGCGAGAGACGTAGGGAGGGTTCTAGCAATCAGCCCCAGCATTTT. The J gene is TRBJ1-5, the V gene TRBV9, with D hard to call. CDR1 is SGDLS and CDR2 is YYNGEE in the germline V gene. The CDR3 extends over 18 amino acids. With 3 bases removed from V and 0 bases from J, the gap between germline ends came to 19 bases.

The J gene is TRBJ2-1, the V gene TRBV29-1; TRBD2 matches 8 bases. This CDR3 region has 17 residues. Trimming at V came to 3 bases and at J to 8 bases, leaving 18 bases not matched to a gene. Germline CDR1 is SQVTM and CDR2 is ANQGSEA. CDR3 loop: CSVEGTPGAGGVDEQFF. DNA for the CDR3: TGCAGCGTTGAGGGGACCCCTGGGGCGGGAGGTGTGGATGAGCAGTTCTTC.